The 5 T cell receptor beta chains below come from one sample, sequenced in a study of blood T cell repertoires in COVID-19. Only in-frame clones appear in the TCRdb table, and some are missing; sequencing was by immunoSEQ multiplex PCR. Of about 35,000 clones listed, roughly 82% are singletons. Specimen: peripheral blood. The receptors originated from an elderly man with active or convalescent COVID-19.

This chain connects TRBV6-5 to TRBJ1-5; D might be TRBD1 (6 bases). The ends were cut back, 3 bases at V and 5 bases at J, with 17 bases in the middle. Germline V gene sequence: CDR1 MNHEY, CDR2 SVGAGI. CDR3 size: 16 residues. The CDR3 loop is CASSYHIGGRDQPQHF. In DNA, the CDR3 is TGTGCCAGCAGTTATCACATCGGGGGGCGCGATCAGCCCCAGCATTTT.

V and J are TRBV19 and TRBJ1-1; a possible D gene is TRBD1 (5 bases). V was clipped by 9 bases and J by 0 bases, with 14 bases between them. This CDR3 has 14 residues. Germline CDR1 reads LNHDA; CDR2 reads SQIVND (reference sequence). This chain's CDR3 is CASTGGVLNTEAFF. Here the CDR3 DNA reads TGTGCCAGCACCGGGGGGGTACTGAACACTGAAGCTTTCTTT.

This clone was detected only once. The genes are TRBV24-1 and TRBJ2-5; D is possibly TRBD2 (7 bases). The CDR3 has 15 residues. Looked up from germline, CDR1 is KGHDR and CDR2 is SFDVKD. The V gene lost 9 bases and the J gene lost 2 bases, with 18 bases spanning the gap. The CDR3 region has the DNA TGTGCCACCCAGGCGCGGGGGCGAGGGCAAGAGACCCAGTACTTC. It codes for CATQARGRGQETQYF.

The rearrangement links TRBV4-1 to TRBJ2-2; 7 nucleotides line up with TRBD1. From germline, CDR1 is MGHRA and CDR2 YSYEKL. V lost 4 bases and J lost 2; bases outside the gene matches: 4. This CDR3 contains 15 residues. CDR3 sequence reads: CASSPRGLNTGELFF. For the CDR3, the DNA is TGCGCCAGCAGCCCGAGGGGGCTAAACACCGGGGAGCTGTTTTTT.

The chain has TRBV2 and TRBJ2-2, with D perhaps matching TRBD2 (6 bases). V lost 6 bases and J lost 4, with 15 bases in between. Germline loops: CDR1 SNHLY, CDR2 FYNNEI. The length of the CDR3 is 15 residues. CDR3 DNA: TGTGCCAGCAGGGGAGCGGAGGGGCGCACCGGGGAGCTGTTTTTT. Its protein is CASRGAEGRTGELFF.